The entry that follows covers one T cell receptor beta chain sequence. Using immunoSEQ multiplex PCR, the repertoire was profiled, and TCRdb retains in-frame clones only, with some absent. Of about 120,000 clones listed, roughly 82% are singletons. Time point meaning: peripheral blood 6 weeks after treatment start. Trimming left V 0 bases short and J 0 bases short, with 16 bases between. Germline V gives CDR1 SGHRS, CDR2 YFSETQ. The CDR3 totals 17 residues. The data originate from a study of PD-L1 blockade in urothelial cancer. J is TRBJ2-7 and V is TRBV5-1, with D possibly matching TRBD2 (7 bases). This clonotype was sampled from a man between 45 and 60 years old with urothelial cancer. The source material was PBMCs, sampled around atezolizumab (anti-PD-L1) treatment. The DNA for the CDR3 is TGCGCCAGCAGCTTGGCCGGCGGGGGCCAAATCTCCTACGAGCAGTACTTC. It specifies CASSLAGGGQISYEQYF.